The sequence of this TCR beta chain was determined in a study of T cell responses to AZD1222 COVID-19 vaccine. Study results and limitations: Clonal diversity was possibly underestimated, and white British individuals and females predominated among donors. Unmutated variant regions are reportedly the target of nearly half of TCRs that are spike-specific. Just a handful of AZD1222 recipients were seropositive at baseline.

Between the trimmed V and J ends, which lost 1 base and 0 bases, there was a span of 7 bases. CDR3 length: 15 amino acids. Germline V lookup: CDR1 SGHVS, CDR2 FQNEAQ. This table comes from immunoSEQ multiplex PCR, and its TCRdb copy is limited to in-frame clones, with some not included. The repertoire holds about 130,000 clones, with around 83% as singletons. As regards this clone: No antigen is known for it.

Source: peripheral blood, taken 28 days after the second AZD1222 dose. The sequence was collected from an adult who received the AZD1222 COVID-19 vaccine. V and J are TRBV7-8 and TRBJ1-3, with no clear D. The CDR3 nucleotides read TGTGCCAGCAGCTTAGGTCAGAGCTCTGGAAACACCATATATTTT. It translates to CASSLGQSSGNTIYF.